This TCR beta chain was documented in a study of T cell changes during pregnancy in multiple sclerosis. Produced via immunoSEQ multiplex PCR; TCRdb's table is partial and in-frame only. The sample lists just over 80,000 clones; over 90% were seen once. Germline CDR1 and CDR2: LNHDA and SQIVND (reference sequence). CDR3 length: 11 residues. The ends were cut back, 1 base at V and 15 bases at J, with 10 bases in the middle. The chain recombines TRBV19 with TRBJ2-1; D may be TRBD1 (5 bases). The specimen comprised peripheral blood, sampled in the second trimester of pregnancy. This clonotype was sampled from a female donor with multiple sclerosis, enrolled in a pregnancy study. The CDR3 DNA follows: TGTGCCAGTAGTATAGGGGGCACCCGGTTCTTC. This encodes CASSIGGTRFF.